This T cell receptor (beta chain) was documented in a study of cytomegalovirus exposure and HLA in healthy donors. Remarks on this clone: No antigen is known for it.

Between the trimmed V and J ends, which lost 0 bases and 0 bases, there was a span of 15 bases. CDR1 is MNHNS and CDR2 is SASEGT in the germline V gene. This CDR3 has 18 residues. The PCR ran on 60 Vbeta and 13 Jbeta primers. Method: immunoSEQ multiplex PCR; TCRdb's copy keeps in-frame clones and lacks some. This sample has roughly 110,000 clones, with approximately 76% found just once. Regarding the study as a whole: Later work found that TCR association rates differed between HLA loci; DRB1 had the most and HLA-C the fewest. HLA alleles showed associations with about 17,000 TCR beta sequences in a later analysis, at a 0.05 false discovery rate.

The sequenced material came from PBMCs. The TCR sequence derives from a man aged 18 to 35 in good health and CMV-seronegative. The V gene is TRBV6-1, the J gene TRBJ1-5; D not resolved. The CDR3 protein is CASSEALQVGASNQPQHF. The CDR3 DNA reads TGTGCCAGCAGTGAAGCGCTTCAAGTCGGTGCTAGCAATCAGCCCCAGCATTTT.